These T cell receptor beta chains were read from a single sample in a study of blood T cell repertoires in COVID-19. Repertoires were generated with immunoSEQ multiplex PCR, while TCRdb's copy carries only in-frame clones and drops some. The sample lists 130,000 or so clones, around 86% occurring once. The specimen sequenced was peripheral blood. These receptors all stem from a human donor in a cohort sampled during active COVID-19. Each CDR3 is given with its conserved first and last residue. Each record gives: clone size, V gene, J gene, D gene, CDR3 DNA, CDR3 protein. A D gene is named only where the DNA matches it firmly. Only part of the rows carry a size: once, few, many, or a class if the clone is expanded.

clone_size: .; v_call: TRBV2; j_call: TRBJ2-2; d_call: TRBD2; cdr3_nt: TGTGCCAGCCATGGACTAGCGGGGACCACCGGGGAGCTGTTTTTT; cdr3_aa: CASHGLAGTTGELFF
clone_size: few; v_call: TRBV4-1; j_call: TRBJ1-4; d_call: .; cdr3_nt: TGCGCCAGCAGCCAACAGGAAGCAACTAATGAAAAACTGTTTTTT; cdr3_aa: CASSQQEATNEKLFF
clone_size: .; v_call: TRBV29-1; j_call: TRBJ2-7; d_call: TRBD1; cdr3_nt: TGCAGCGTTGGGACAGGGACATACGAGCAGTACTTC; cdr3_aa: CSVGTGTYEQYF
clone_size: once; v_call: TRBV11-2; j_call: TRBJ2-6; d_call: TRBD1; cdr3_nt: TGTGCCAGCAGCATCACAGGGGCTGGGGCCAACGTCCTGACTTTC; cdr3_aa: CASSITGAGANVLTF
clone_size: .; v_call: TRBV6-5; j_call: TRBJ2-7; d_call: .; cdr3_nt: TGTGCCAGCAGTCGCGGGGTTAAATACGAGCAGTACTTC; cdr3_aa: CASSRGVKYEQYF
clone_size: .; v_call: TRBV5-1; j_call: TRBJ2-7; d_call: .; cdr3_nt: TGCGCCAGCAGCTTCCAGGGTATCGAGCAGTACTTC; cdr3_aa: CASSFQGIEQYF
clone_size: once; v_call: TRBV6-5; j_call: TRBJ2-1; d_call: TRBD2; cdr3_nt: TGTGCCTGCCATCGGGAGGAATATGAGCAGTTCTTC; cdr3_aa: CACHREEYEQFF
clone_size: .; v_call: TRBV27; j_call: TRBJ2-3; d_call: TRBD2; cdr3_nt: TGTGCCAGCAGTGGCGGACGACTAGCGGGAGTTGCAGATACGCAGTATTTT; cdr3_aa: CASSGGRLAGVADTQYF
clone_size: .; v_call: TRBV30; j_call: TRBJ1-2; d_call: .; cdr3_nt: TGTGCCTGGAGTGTGACTAATGCTGGGAGCGGCTACACCTTC; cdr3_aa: CAWSVTNAGSGYTF
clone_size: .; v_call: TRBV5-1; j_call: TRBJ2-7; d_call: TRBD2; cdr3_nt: TGCGCCAGCAGATTGGGACTAGCGACCTACGAGCAGTACTTC; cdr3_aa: CASRLGLATYEQYF
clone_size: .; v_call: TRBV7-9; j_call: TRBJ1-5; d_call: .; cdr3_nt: TGTGCCAGCAGCTGTCTGAGTTTGCAGCCCCAGCATTTT; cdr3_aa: CASSCLSLQPQHF
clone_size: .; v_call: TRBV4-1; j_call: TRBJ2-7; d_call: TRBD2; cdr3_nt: TGCGCCAGCAGCCGGGGGACTAGCGGAAACTACGAGCAGTACTTC; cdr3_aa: CASSRGTSGNYEQYF
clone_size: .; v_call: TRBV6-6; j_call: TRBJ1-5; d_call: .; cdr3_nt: TGTGCCAGCAGTTTCAACAGGGAAGATCAGCCCCAGCATTTT; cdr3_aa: CASSFNREDQPQHF
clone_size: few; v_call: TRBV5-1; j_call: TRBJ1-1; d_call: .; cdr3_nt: TGCGCCAGCAGCGAGGGAGCTACAAACACTGAAGCTTTCTTT; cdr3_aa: CASSEGATNTEAFF
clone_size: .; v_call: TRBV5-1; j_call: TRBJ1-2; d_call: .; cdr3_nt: TGCGCCAGCAGCTTGGAGGGGGTAGCTAACTATGGCTACACCTTC; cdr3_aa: CASSLEGVANYGYTF
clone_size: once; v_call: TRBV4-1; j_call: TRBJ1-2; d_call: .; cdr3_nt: TGCGCCAGCAGCCAAGTCCCTAGGGGGGGACATGGCTACACCTTC; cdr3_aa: CASSQVPRGGHGYTF
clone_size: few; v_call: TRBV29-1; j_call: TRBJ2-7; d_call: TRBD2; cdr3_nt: TGCAGCGTTGAATGGTCGGGACTAGCGGGAGCATACGAGCAGTACTTC; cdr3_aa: CSVEWSGLAGAYEQYF
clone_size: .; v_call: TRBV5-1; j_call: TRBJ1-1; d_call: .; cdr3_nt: TGCGCCAGCAGCTTCCAGGGCGCGAACACTGAAGCTTTCTTT; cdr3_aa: CASSFQGANTEAFF
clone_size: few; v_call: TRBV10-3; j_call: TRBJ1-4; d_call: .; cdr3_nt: TGTGCCATCAGCCGCGAGGCCGATGAAAAACTGTTTTTT; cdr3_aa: CAISREADEKLFF
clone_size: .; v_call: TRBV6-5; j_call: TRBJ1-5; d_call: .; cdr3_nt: TGTGCCAGCAGTTACAGGGAGTCCAATCAGCCCCAGCATTTT; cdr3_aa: CASSYRESNQPQHF
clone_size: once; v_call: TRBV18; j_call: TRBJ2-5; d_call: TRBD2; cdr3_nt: TGTGCCAGCTCACCACTGCTAGCGGGATCCGCCCAAGAGACCCAGTACTTC; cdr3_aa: CASSPLLAGSAQETQYF
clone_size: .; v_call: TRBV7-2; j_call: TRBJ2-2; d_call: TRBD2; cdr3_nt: TGTGCCAGCAGCCTAGATGTAGCGGGAGGAGGTACCGGGGAGCTGTTTTTT; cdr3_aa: CASSLDVAGGGTGELFF
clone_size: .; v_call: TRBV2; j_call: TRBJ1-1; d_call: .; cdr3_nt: TGTGCCAGCAGGGGGGACATGAGGACTGAAGCTTTCTTT; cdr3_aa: CASRGDMRTEAFF
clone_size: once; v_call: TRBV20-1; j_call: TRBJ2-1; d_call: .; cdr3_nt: TGCAGTGCTAGGCCGGAGTCCGAGCAGTTCTTC; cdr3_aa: CSARPESEQFF
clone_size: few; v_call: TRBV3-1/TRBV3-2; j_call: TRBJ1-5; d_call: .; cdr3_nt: TGTGCCAGCAGCCATTCGGTGGGCAATCAGCCCCAGCATTTT; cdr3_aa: CASSHSVGNQPQHF
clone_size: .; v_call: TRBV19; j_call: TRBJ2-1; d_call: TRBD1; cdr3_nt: TGTGCCAGTAGTTCCCGACAGGGGAGAAGGGATGAGCAGTTCTTC; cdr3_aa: CASSSRQGRRDEQFF
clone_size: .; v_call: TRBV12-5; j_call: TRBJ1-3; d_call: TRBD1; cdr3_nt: TGTGCTAGTGGTTTGGGAACCGGGACAGGCCTCTTCACCATATATTTT; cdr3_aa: CASGLGTGTGLFTIYF
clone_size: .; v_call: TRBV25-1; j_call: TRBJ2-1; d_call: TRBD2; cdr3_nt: TGTGCCAGGGGTAGCGGGAGGACGTACAATGAGCAGTTCTTC; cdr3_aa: CARGSGRTYNEQFF
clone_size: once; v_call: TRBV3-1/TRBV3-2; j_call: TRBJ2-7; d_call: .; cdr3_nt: TGTGCCAGCAGCCAAGACCCGACTCTATTCCTTTTTACGGAGCAGTACTTC; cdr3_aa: CASSQDPTLFLFTEQYF
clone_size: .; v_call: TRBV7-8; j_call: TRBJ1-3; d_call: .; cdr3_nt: TGTGCCAGCAGCATCCGGGAAAGTCGACCTGGAAACACCATATATTTT; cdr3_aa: CASSIRESRPGNTIYF
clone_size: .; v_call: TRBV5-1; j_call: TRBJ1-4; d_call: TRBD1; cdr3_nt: TGCGCCAGCAGCGGGGACAGGACCAATGAAAAACTGTTTTTT; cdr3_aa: CASSGDRTNEKLFF
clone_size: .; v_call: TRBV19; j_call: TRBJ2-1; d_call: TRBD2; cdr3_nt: TGTGCCAGTAGTCCGGGAGGGCCTAACAATGAGCAGTTCTTC; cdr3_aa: CASSPGGPNNEQFF
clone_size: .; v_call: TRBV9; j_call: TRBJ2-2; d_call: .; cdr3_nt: TGTGCCAGCAGCGTGCACAGGGACGCGAACACCGGGGAGCTGTTTTTT; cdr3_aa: CASSVHRDANTGELFF
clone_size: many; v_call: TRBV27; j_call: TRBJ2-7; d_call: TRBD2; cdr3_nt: TGTGCCAGCAGTTCGGGACTAGCCGACCCTAGAGGGCAGTACTTC; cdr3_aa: CASSSGLADPRGQYF
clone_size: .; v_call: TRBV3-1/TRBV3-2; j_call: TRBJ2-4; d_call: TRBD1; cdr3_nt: TGTGCCAGCAGCCAGGGCTGGGACAGAAAAAACATTCAGTACTTC; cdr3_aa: CASSQGWDRKNIQYF
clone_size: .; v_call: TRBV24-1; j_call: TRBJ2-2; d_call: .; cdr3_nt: TGTGCCACCAGTAGGGGCGCCGGGGAGCTGTTTTTT; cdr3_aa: CATSRGAGELFF
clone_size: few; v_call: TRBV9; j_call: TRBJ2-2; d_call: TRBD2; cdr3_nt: TGTGCCAGCAGCGTAGCAACTAGCGGGATTTCCGGGGAGCTGTTTTTT; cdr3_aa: CASSVATSGISGELFF
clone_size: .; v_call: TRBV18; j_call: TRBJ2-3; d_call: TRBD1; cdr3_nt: TGTGCCAGCTCACTCCCGGGACAGGGGCGCGATACGCAGTATTTT; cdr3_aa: CASSLPGQGRDTQYF
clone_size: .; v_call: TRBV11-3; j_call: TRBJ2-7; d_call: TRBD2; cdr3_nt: TGTGCCAGCAGCTTAGCCAGCGGGAGCCCTCTGCTCTCCTACGAGCAGTACTTC; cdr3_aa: CASSLASGSPLLSYEQYF
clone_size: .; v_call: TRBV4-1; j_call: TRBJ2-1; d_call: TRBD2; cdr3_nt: TGCGCCAGCAGCCAGGGACATAGCGGGAGCAGTGAGCAGTTCTTC; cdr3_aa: CASSQGHSGSSEQFF
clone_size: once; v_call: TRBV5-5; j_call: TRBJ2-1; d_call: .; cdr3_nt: TGTGCCAGCAGCCTCCTGAGCTCCCCGGACAATGAGCAGTTCTTC; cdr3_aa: CASSLLSSPDNEQFF
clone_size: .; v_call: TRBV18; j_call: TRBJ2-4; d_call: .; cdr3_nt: TGTGCCAGCTCACCGGCGATCACAGGAAACATTCAGTACTTC; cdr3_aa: CASSPAITGNIQYF
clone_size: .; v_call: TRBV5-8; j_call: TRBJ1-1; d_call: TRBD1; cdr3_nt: TGTGCCAGCCCGACAGGGCGGTTCAAGATGAACACTGAAGCTTTCTTT; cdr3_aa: CASPTGRFKMNTEAFF
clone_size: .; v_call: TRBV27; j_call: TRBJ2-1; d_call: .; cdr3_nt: TGTGCCAGCAGTTTCCTCCCCAGGGACTACAATGAGCAGTTCTTC; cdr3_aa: CASSFLPRDYNEQFF
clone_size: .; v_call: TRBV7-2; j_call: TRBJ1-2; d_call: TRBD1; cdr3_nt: TGTGCCAGCAGCTTATCCCCCGGGACAGGGTTTCATGGCTACACCTTC; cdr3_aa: CASSLSPGTGFHGYTF
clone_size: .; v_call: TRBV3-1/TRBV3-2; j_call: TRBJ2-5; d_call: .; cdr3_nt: TGTGCCAGCAGCCAAGTTCCGTCGGGACAATCAGAGACCCAGTACTTC; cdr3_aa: CASSQVPSGQSETQYF
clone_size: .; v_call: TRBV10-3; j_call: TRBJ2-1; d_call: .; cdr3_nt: TGTGCCATCAGTGAGCCCACTCTGTACAATGAGCAGTTCTTC; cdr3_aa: CAISEPTLYNEQFF
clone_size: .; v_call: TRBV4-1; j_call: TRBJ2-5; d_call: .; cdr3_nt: TGCGCCAGCAGCCAACCGGGAGAAGCGGTCGAGACCCAGTACTTC; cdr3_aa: CASSQPGEAVETQYF
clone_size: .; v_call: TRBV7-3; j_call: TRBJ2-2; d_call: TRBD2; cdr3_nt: TGTGCCAGCAGCTTGACCCCGGGACTAGCGGGGCGGGGAGACACCGGGGAGCTGTTTTTT; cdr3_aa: CASSLTPGLAGRGDTGELFF
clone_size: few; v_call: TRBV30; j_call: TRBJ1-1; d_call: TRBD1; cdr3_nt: TGTGCCTGGAGTGTAACAGGGGGCTTAATAAGGTGGACTGAAGCTTTCTTT; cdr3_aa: CAWSVTGGLIRWTEAFF
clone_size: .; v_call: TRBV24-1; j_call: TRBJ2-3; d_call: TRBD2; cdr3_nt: TGTGCCACCAGCACTAGCGGGAGCACAGATACGCAGTATTTT; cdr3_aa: CATSTSGSTDTQYF
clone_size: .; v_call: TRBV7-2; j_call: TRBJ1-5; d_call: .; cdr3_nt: TGTGCCAGCAGCCTACCGGAGGGGGGGCAGCATTTT; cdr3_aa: CASSLPEGGQHF
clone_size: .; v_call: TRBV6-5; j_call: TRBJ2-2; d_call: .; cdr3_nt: TGTGCCAGCAGTTACGAGGGAGCCCCGAACACCGGGGAGCTGTTTTTT; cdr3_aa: CASSYEGAPNTGELFF